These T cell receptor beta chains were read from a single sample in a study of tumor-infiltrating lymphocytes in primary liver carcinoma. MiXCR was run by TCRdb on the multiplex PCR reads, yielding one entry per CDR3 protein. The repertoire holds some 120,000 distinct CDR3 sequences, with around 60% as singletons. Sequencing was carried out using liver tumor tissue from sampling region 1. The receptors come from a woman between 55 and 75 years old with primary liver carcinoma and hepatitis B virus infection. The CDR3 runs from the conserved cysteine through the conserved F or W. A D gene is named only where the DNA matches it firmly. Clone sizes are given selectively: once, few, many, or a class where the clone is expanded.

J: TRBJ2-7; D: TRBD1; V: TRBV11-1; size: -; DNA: TGTGCCAGCAGCTACCCCGAGACAGGGGCTTACGAGCAGTACTTT; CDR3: CASSYPETGAYEQYF
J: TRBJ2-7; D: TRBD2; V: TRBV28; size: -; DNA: TGTGCCAGCAGTTTTAACCTAGCGGGACACGAGCAGTACTTC; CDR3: CASSFNLAGHEQYF
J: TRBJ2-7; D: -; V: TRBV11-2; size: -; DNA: TGTGCCATCAGCTTAGATTGGGTCAGTCTAGTGGGTCCCTACGATCAGTACTTC; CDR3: CAISLDWVSLVGPYDQYF
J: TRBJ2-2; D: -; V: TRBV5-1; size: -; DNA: TGCGCCAGCAGCCGAACCGCACAGGGGGAGCTGTTTTTT; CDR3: CASSRTAQGELFF
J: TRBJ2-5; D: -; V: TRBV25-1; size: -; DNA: TGTGCCAGCAGTGAATTGACCACGTACCAAGAGACCCAGTACTTC; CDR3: CASSELTTYQETQYF
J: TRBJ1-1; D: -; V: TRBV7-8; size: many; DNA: TGTGCCAGCAGCTTCCGTCCCAAGGCGGACACTGAAGCTTTCTTT; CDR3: CASSFRPKADTEAFF
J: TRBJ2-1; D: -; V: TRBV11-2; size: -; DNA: TGTGCCAGCAGCTTGTGGGGTCGGGGGCTCTCTGGTGAGCGGTTATTC; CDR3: CASSLWGRGLSGERLF
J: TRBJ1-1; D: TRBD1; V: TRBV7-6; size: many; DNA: TGTGCCAGCAGCAGAGGACAGGGGAACACTGAAGCTTTCTTT; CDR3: CASSRGQGNTEAFF
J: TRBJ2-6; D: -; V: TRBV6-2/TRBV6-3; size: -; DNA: TGTGTCACCAAAGGAGACACCTCTGGGGCCAACGTCCTGACTTTC; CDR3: CVTKGDTSGANVLTF
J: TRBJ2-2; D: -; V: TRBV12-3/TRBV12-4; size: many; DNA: TGTGCCAGCAGAGACGGGGACGGGGAGCTGTTTTTT; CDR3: CASRDGDGELFF
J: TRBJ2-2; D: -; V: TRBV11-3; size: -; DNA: TGTGCCAGCAGCTTAGATGTCCGGACAGACACGAACACCGGGGAGCTGTTT; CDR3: CASSLDVRTDTNTGELF
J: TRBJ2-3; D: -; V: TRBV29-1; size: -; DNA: TGCAGCGTTGGGCCTCAAGGGGCACATACGCAGTATTTT; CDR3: CSVGPQGAHTQYF
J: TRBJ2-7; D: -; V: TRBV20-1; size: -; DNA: TGCAGTGCTAGAGATTTACAGGGCTACGAGCAGTACTTC; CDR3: CSARDLQGYEQYF
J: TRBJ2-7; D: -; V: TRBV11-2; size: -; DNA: TGTGCCAGCAGCTCCCCTCAGATTTCCGCCGGACAGTACTTC; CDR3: CASSSPQISAGQYF
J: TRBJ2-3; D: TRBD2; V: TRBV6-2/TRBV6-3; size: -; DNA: TGTGCCAGCAGTAGGACTAGCGGGAGGGCCGTTCCGCAGTATTTT; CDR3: CASSRTSGRAVPQYF
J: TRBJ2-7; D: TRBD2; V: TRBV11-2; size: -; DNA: TGTGTCAGCAGCTTGGGACTAGCGGGAGATGAGCAGTACTTC; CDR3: CVSSLGLAGDEQYF
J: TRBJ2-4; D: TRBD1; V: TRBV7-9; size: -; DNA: TGTGCCAGCAGCTCCGACAGGGGAGCCAAAAACATTCAGTACTTC; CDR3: CASSSDRGAKNIQYF
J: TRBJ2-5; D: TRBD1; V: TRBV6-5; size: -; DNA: TGTGCCAGCAATTACTCGATGGACAGGGAAGAGACCCAGTACTTC; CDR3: CASNYSMDREETQYF
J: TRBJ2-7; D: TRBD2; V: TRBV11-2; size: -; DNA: TGTGCCAGCAGCCTACTAGCGGGAGCCGCCCAACTTCTCTACGAGCAGTGCTTC; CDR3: CASSLLAGAAQLLYEQCF
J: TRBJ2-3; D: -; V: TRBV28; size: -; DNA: TGTGCCAGCCTCGGCGGGGTAATTAGCACAGATGTGCAGTATTTT; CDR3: CASLGGVISTDVQYF
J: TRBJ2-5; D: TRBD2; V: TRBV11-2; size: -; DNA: TGTGCCAGCAACTTAGGGGCTAGCGGGCCCCTAGGAGAGACCCAGTATTTC; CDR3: CASNLGASGPLGETQYF
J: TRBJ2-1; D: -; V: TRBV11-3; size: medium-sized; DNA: TGTGCCAGCAGCTTTGGGACAAACAATGAGCAGTTCTTC; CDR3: CASSFGTNNEQFF
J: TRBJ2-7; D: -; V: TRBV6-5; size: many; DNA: TGTGCCAGCAGTTACTCGTGGGACGGGGCCTACGAGCAGTACTTC; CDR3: CASSYSWDGAYEQYF
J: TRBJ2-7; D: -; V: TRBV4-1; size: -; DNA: TGCGCCAACAGCCGAGACGGCACAGGGTTAGGAGAGCAGTACTTC; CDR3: CANSRDGTGLGEQYF
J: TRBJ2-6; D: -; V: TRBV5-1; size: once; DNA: TGCGCCAGCAGTCGGGCCCAGTCCCCACCTAGGGCCAACGTCCTGACTTTC; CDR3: CASSRAQSPPRANVLTF
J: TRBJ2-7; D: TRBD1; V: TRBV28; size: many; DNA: TGTGCCAGCAGTTTCCAGGGGGCATTTGGCGAGCAGTACTTC; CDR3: CASSFQGAFGEQYF
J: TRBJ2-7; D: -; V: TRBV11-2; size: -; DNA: TGTGCTAGCAGCTTCAGCACAGGAACGGCTAACGAGCAGTACTTC; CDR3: CASSFSTGTANEQYF
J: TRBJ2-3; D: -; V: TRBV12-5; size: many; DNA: TGTGCTAGTGGTTTGGGAGCCCCTAATACGCAGTATTTT; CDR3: CASGLGAPNTQYF
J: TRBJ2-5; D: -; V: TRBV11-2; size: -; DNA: TGTGCCACGAGCTTAGATATCAGGGACCGCGAATACTTC; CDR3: CATSLDIRDREYF
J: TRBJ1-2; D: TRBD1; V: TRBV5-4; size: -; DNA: TGTGCCAGCAACTGGGACAGGGCTAACTATGGCTACACCTTC; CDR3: CASNWDRANYGYTF
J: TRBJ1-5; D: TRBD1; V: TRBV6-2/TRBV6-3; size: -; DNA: TGTGTCAGCAGTGAAGCCGGACAGGGGGCGCAGCCCCAGCATTTT; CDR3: CVSSEAGQGAQPQHF
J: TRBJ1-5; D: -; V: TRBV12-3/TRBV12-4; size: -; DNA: TGTGCCGGCTCCCTCGAAAGGCTACAGCCCCAGCATTTT; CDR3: CAGSLERLQPQHF
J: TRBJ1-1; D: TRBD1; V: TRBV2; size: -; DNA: TGTGCCAGCAGCGCGGGACAGGGGTTACGAGGATCTTTCTTT; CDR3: CASSAGQGLRGSFF
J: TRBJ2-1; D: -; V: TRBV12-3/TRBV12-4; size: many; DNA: TGTGCCAGCAGCCCGGCGGAGGAGCAGTTCTTC; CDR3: CASSPAEEQFF
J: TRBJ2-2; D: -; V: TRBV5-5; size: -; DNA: TGTGCCAGCAGCTTGTTTCTGCAGGGTACAGGGGAGCTGTTTTTT; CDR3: CASSLFLQGTGELFF
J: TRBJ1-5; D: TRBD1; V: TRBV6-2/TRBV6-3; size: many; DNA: TGTGCCAGCAGTTACCCGACAGGGGGAAATCAGCCCCAGCATTTT; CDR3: CASSYPTGGNQPQHF
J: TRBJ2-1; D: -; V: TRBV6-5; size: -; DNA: TGTGCCAGCAGTTACAGGATTTCTGTCTCCTACAATGAGCAGTCCTTT; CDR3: CASSYRISVSYNEQSF